This entry lists 25 T cell receptor beta chains sequenced from one sample in a study of blood T cell repertoires in COVID-19. Sequencing was performed with immunoSEQ multiplex PCR; in TCRdb, only in-frame clones are kept and a portion is missing. The repertoire holds about 100,000 clones, approximately 90% seen once, with more than 5% in the top ten. Sequenced sample: peripheral blood. Receptor source: a woman between 45 and 60 years old with COVID-19, enrolled during active disease.

This clone is a singleton in its sample. This sequence joins TRBV7-6 and TRBJ2-5; D is possibly TRBD1 (6 bases). Germline CDR1 reads SGHVS; CDR2 reads FNYEAQ. This CDR3 is 17 amino acids long. Trimming took off 5 bases at V and 0 bases at J, with 19 bases between the two ends. CDR3 in DNA: TGTGCCAGCAGCGAAGAGACAGGATTCATATACCAAGAGACCCAGTACTTC. Translating it yields CASSEETGFIYQETQYF. The variable domain in full, completed from reference TRBV7-6 and TRBJ2-5, reads GAGVSQSPRYKVTKRGQDVALRCDPISGHVSLYWYRQALGQGPEFLTYFNYEAQQDKSGLPNDRFSAERPEGSISTLTIQRTEQRDSAMYRCASSEETGFIYQETQYFGPGTRLLVL.

This chain connects TRBV5-1 to TRBJ2-5; 8 positions agree with TRBD1. The CDR3 covers 14 residues. With V trimmed by 7 bases and J by 1 base, 6 bases remained unmatched. Germline V gives CDR1 SGHRS, CDR2 YFSETQ. The CDR3 is CASVLDRAQETQYF. The CDR3 region has the DNA TGCGCCAGCGTATTGGACAGGGCCCAAGAGACCCAGTACTTC.

The V gene is TRBV7-2, the J gene TRBJ2-3, with 7 bases identical to TRBD2. Unmatched junction bases numbered 1, after V lost 6 bases and J lost 1 base. Germline V gene sequence: CDR1 SGHTA, CDR2 FQGNSA. The CDR3 is 13 residues long. CDR3 region: CASRSGGTDTQYF. Written as DNA, the CDR3 is TGTGCCAGCAGGAGCGGGGGCACAGATACGCAGTATTTT.

The chain couples TRBV30 to TRBJ2-1, with TRBD2 as a possible D gene (7 bases). The ends were cut back, 2 bases at V and 8 bases at J, with 16 bases in the middle. The CDR3 sequence is 14 residues long. Looked up from germline, CDR1 is GTSNPN and CDR2 is SVGIG (reference sequence). The CDR3 sequence: CAWSIGGRGYEQFF. CDR3 nucleotides: TGTGCCTGGAGTATCGGGGGGCGCGGGTATGAGCAGTTCTTC.

This clone has more than one count but fewer than ten. The CDR3 sequence: CAITDGGYEQYF. The CDR3 DNA sequence: TGTGCCATCACCGACGGGGGATACGAGCAGTACTTC. The rearrangement uses TRBV10-3 and TRBJ2-7; a possible D gene is TRBD2 (6 bases). CDR1 is ENHRY and CDR2 is SYGVKD in the germline V gene. The V end was cut by 7 bases, the J end by 4 bases, with 11 bases between. The CDR3 sequence is 12 residues long.

The sample holds a few counts of this clone. This rearrangement joins TRBV6-5 to TRBJ2-7; 8 positions agree with TRBD2. Germline V lookup: CDR1 MNHEY, CDR2 SVGAGI. The J segment lost 1 base and the V segment lost 10 bases, leaving 3 bases of the junction unmatched. The CDR3 runs 12 residues. CDR3 residues: CATAGGSYEQYF. The CDR3 nucleotides are TGTGCCACTGCGGGGGGTTCCTACGAGCAGTACTTC.

The chain carries TRBV10-2 and TRBJ2-3; 10 positions agree with TRBD1. V was clipped by 5 bases and J by 1 base; unmatched bases: 3. Looked up from germline, CDR1 is WSHSY and CDR2 is SAAADI. This CDR3 is built from 15 residues. The CDR3 loop reads CASSSGQGGTDTQYF. The CDR3 bases are TGCGCCAGCAGTTCCGGACAGGGGGGCACAGATACGCAGTATTTT.

This clone was found once. This chain connects TRBV28 to TRBJ2-7, with 9 bases that match TRBD1. From germline, CDR1 is MDHEN and CDR2 SYDVKM. The CDR3 sequence is 14 residues long. J was trimmed by 6 bases and V by 3 bases; bases with no gene match: 6. The CDR3, as DNA: TGTGCCAGCAGTTTGGAACAGGGGGCGGCCGAGCAGTACTTC. Translating it yields CASSLEQGAAEQYF. The full variable domain, in which reference TRBV28 and TRBJ2-7 provide the parts outside the CDR3, is DVKVTQSSRYLVKRTGEKVFLECVQDMDHENMFWYRQDPGLGLRLIYFSYDVKMKEKGDIPEGYSVSREKKERFSLILESASTNQTSMYLCASSLEQGAAEQYFGPGTRLTVT.

The chain employs TRBV7-9 and TRBJ1-2; 10 bases fit TRBD1. Germline loops: CDR1 SEHNR, CDR2 FQNEAQ (reference sequence). V lost 5 bases, J lost 6 bases, and 6 bases stayed unmatched. The CDR3 is made up of 14 amino acids. The chain's CDR3 is CASSPLTGGDGYTF. The CDR3 DNA reads TGTGCCAGCAGCCCTCTGACAGGGGGCGATGGCTACACCTTC.

The rearrangement links TRBV3-1 (or the pseudogene TRBV3-2) to TRBJ1-1; 7 positions match TRBD1. This CDR3 has 14 residues. In germline, CDR1 is LGHDT, CDR2 YNNKEL (reference sequence). The V segment lost 1 base and the J segment 1 base; nucleotides outside the gene matches: 0. CDR3 bases: TGTGCCAGCAGCCAAGGGGACAGGAACACTGAAGCTTTCTTT. Amino acids: CASSQGDRNTEAFF.

The chain carries TRBV7-3 and TRBJ2-1, with 9 bases matching TRBD2. The CDR3 runs 16 residues. J gave up 8 bases and V 0 bases, and 8 bases lay outside the gene matches. Germline assignment: CDR1 SGHTA and CDR2 FQGTGA. The CDR3 sequence: CASSLTGGGRADEQFF. The CDR3, as DNA: TGTGCCAGCAGCTTAACGGGAGGCGGGAGGGCTGATGAGCAGTTCTTC.

V is TRBV14 and J is TRBJ1-3; TRBD1 aligns across 8 bases. The CDR3 extends over 16 amino acids. Germline CDR1 and CDR2: SGHDN and FVKESK. With V trimmed by 4 bases and J by 2 bases, 7 bases remained unmatched. CDR3 DNA sequence: TGTGCCAGCAGCCGGTCACAGGGGGTTACTGGAAACACCATATATTTT. It codes for CASSRSQGVTGNTIYF.

This chain joins TRBV10-3 and TRBJ2-1; 12 nucleotides align to TRBD2. The length of the CDR3 is 15 residues. J was trimmed by 6 bases and V by 4 bases; bases with no gene match: 4. In germline, CDR1 is ENHRY, CDR2 SYGVKD. CDR3 residues: CAISAASGGGNEQFF. The CDR3 DNA reads as TGTGCCATCAGTGCGGCTAGCGGGGGGGGCAATGAGCAGTTCTTC.

DNA of the CDR3: TGTGCCAGCTCACCGAGGGGAGACAGGGGTGCCTACGAGCAGTACTTC. Translation: CASSPRGDRGAYEQYF. The J gene is TRBJ2-7, the V gene TRBV18, with 8 bases matching TRBD1. This CDR3 has 16 residues. The ends lost 3 bases at V and 2 bases at J; junction bases unmatched: 9. CDR1 and CDR2 from the germline V gene are KGHSH and LQKENI. Variable domain in full (rest from reference TRBV18 and TRBJ2-7): NAGVMQNPRHLVRRRGQEARLRCSPMKGHSHVYWYRQLPEEGLKFMVYLQKENIIDESGMPKERFSAEFPKEGPSILRIQQVVRGDSAAYFCASSPRGDRGAYEQYFGPGTRLTVT.

The chain employs TRBV5-1 and TRBJ1-1; 12 bases line up with TRBD1. With 4 bases clipped from V and 3 bases from J, the junction kept 16 bases outside the gene matches. Germline CDR1 and CDR2: SGHRS and YFSETQ. CDR3 length equals 19 residues. CDR3 sequence reads: CASSRLTGTGGARDTEAFF. CDR3 sequence (DNA): TGCGCCAGCAGCCGCCTTACCGGGACAGGGGGCGCAAGGGACACTGAAGCTTTCTTT.

The chain employs TRBV3-1 (or the pseudogene TRBV3-2) and TRBJ1-1; TRBD1 aligns across 8 bases. From germline, CDR1 is LGHDT and CDR2 YNNKEL (reference sequence). The ends lost 2 bases at V and 1 base at J; junction bases unmatched: 3. The CDR3 covers 15 residues. CDR3 sequence (DNA): TGTGCCAGCAGCCAACCCGGGACAGGGAACACTGAAGCTTTCTTT. Its translation: CASSQPGTGNTEAFF.

The genes are TRBV7-2 and TRBJ2-7, with 10 bases lining up with TRBD2. Germline CDR1 and CDR2: SGHTA and FQGNSA. The CDR3 is 13 residues long. Losses at the gene ends were 6 bases for V and 9 bases for J; bases not matched to a gene: 8. The CDR3 region is CASSSSGSPTQYF. The CDR3 DNA is TGTGCCAGCAGTTCTAGCGGGAGTCCGACGCAGTACTTC.

The chain has TRBV5-6 and TRBJ2-3; 15 bases are shared with TRBD2. V lost 5 bases, J lost 2 bases, and 12 bases stayed unmatched. The CDR3 runs 19 residues. Per the germline V gene, CDR1 is SGHDT and CDR2 is YYEEEE. The CDR3 loop is CASRSGLAGGRNPTDTQYF. The CDR3 DNA is TGTGCCAGCAGGTCGGGACTAGCGGGGGGACGGAACCCCACAGATACGCAGTATTTT.

The V and J genes are TRBV24-1 and TRBJ2-2; D is undetermined. Germline lookup yields CDR1 KGHDR and CDR2 SFDVKD. The CDR3 spans 13 residues. The V gene lost 8 bases and the J gene lost 0 bases, with 6 bases spanning the gap. Here the CDR3 reads CATIDSNTGELFF. CDR3 nucleotide sequence: TGTGCCACCATAGATTCGAACACCGGGGAGCTGTTTTTT.

This clone was counted only a few times. The CDR3: CASRPFRATNEKLFF. The CDR3 nucleotides are TGTGCCAGCAGACCCTTCAGGGCGACTAATGAAAAACTGTTTTTT. The rearrangement uses TRBV6-5 and TRBJ1-4; D may be TRBD1 (5 bases). CDR1 and CDR2 from the germline V gene are MNHEY and SVGAGI. There are 15 residues in the CDR3. The V end was cut by 6 bases, the J end by 2 bases, with 13 bases between.

This chain links TRBV7-9 with TRBJ1-2; a weak D match, TRBD1 (5 bases). V shed 5 bases and J shed 5 bases, with 21 bases lying between them. CDR1 and CDR2 (germline): SEHNR, FQNEAQ (reference sequence). The CDR3 consists of 16 residues. The CDR3 nucleotides read TGTGCCAGCAGCGCGGGTACACTTACGGGGGTATATGGCTACACCTTC. This codes for CASSAGTLTGVYGYTF.

The rearrangement links TRBV30 to TRBJ1-4; no clear D gene. The V gene lost 0 bases and the J gene lost 8 bases, with 10 bases spanning the gap. The CDR3 runs 13 residues. Germline CDR1 reads GTSNPN; CDR2 reads SVGIG (reference sequence). The DNA of the CDR3 is TGTGCCTGGAGTGTACCTGCTACCGAAAAACTGTTTTTT. This gives the protein CAWSVPATEKLFF.

This chain links TRBV14 with TRBJ1-1, with D possibly TRBD1 on 5 matching bases. V shed 4 bases and J shed 9 bases, with 9 bases lying between them. CDR1 is SGHDN, CDR2 FVKESK, per germline. The length of the CDR3 is 11 residues. CDR3 region: CASSLREKAFF. DNA of the CDR3: TGTGCCAGCAGCCTCAGGGAAAAAGCTTTCTTT.

The chain is built from TRBV2 and TRBJ2-7, with 8 bases identical to TRBD2. V trimming: 6 bases; J trimming: 3 bases; junction bases outside the gene matches: 10. The CDR3 sequence is 15 residues long. Per germline, CDR1 SNHLY and CDR2 FYNNEI. CDR3 region: CASRERSGGFYEQYF. The CDR3 DNA is TGTGCCAGCAGGGAAAGGAGCGGGGGATTCTACGAGCAGTACTTC.

This chain connects TRBV10-2 to TRBJ1-5, with 9 bases matching TRBD1. Trimming removed 2 bases from V and 5 bases from J; junction bases left unmatched: 4. The CDR3 consists of 15 residues. CDR1 and CDR2 from the germline V gene are WSHSY and SAAADI. CDR3: CASSEPGTGHQPQHF. The CDR3 DNA sequence: TGCGCCAGCAGTGAGCCGGGGACAGGGCATCAGCCCCAGCATTTT.